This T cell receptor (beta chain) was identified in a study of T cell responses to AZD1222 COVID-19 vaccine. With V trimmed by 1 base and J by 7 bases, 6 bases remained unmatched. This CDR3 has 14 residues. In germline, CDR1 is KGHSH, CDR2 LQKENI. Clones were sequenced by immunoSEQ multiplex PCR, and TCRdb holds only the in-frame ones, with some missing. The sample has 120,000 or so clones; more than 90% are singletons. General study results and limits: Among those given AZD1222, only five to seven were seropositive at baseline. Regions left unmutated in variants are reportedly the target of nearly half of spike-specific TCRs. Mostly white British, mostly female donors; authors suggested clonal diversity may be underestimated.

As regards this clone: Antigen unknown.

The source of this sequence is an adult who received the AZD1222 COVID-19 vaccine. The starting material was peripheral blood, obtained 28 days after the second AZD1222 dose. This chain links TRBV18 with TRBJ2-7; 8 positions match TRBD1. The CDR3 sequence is CASSPRTGYWEQYF. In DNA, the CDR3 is TGTGCCAGCTCACCACGGACAGGGTATTGGGAGCAGTACTTC.